The T cell receptor beta chain under discussion was sequenced for a study of T cell responses to AZD1222 COVID-19 vaccine. Produced via immunoSEQ multiplex PCR; TCRdb's table is partial and in-frame only. Seen here are around 100,000 clones, roughly nine tenths observed once, and the top ten hold 3.3%. General study results and limits: Spike-specific TCR depth and breadth grew after two AZD1222 doses. White British ancestry dominated among donors, who included more females, and clonal diversity was possibly underestimated. Repertoire sampling occurred only after the peak T cell response. Spike-wide vaccine-associated CD4 TCRs dominated at 160-218 and 743-854.

Of note for this clone: Its antigen is unknown.

V was pared by 0 bases and J by 4 bases, with 8 bases of the junction left unmatched. This CDR3 has 18 amino acids. CDR1 is ENHRY, CDR2 SYGVKD, per germline. Here the sequenced sample was peripheral blood, taken 28 days after the second dose of the MenACWY control vaccine. This TCR was sampled from an adult who received the MenACWY meningococcal vaccine as a control. This chain links TRBV10-3 with TRBJ2-1; 11 bases are a match to TRBD2. The CDR3 region has the DNA TGTGCCATCAGTGAGTCGGGATCTAGCGGGGGGACGTACAATGAGCAGTTCTTC. Its protein is CAISESGSSGGTYNEQFF.